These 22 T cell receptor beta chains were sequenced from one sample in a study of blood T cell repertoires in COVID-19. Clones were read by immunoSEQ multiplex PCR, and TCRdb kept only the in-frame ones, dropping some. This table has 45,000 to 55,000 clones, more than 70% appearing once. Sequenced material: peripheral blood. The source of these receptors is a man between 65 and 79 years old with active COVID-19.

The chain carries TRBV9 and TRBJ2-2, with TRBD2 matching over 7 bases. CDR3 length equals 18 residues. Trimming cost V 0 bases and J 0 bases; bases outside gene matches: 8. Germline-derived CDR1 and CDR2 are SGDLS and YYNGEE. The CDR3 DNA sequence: TGTGCCAGCAGCGTAGGGCCCGGGGGGTACACGAACACCGGGGAGCTGTTTTTT. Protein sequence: CASSVGPGGYTNTGELFF.

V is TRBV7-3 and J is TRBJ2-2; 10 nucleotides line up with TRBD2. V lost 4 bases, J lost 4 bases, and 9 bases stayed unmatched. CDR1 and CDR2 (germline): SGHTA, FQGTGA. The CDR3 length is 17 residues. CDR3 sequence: CASSWGLAGAGTGELFF. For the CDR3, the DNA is TGTGCCAGCAGCTGGGGTCTAGCGGGGGCCGGCACCGGGGAGCTGTTTTTT.

The CDR3 DNA is TGCAGCATATTCGGACAGGGGGACCTGGGGAACACTGAAGCTTTCTTT. Protein sequence: CSIFGQGDLGNTEAFF. The V call is TRBV29-1, the J call TRBJ1-1; 10 nucleotides match TRBD1. The trim removed 8 bases at V and 1 base at J, leaving 13 bases unmatched. CDR1 and CDR2 from the germline V gene are SQVTM and ANQGSEA. The length of the CDR3 is 16 residues.

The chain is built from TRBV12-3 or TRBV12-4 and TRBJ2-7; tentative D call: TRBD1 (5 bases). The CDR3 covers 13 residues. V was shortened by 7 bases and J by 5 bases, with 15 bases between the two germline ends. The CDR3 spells CASTQLGHNEQYF. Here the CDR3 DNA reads TGTGCCAGCACCCAATTGGGGCACAACGAGCAGTACTTC.

The CDR3 loop reads CASSRQVSTDTQYF. The DNA for the CDR3 is TGTGCCAGCAGTAGACAGGTTAGCACAGATACGCAGTATTTT. The chain recombines TRBV7-2 with TRBJ2-3, with D perhaps matching TRBD1 (6 bases). Germline assignment: CDR1 SGHTA and CDR2 FQGNSA. V was pared by 6 bases and J by 0 bases, with 10 bases between. The CDR3 length is 14 residues.

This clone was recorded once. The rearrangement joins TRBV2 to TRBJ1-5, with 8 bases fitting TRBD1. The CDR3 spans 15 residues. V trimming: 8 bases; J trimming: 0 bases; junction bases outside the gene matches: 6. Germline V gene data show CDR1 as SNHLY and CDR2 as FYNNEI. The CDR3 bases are TGTGCCAGCGGACAGGGCCCATATAGCAATCAGCCCCAGCATTTT. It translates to CASGQGPYSNQPQHF.

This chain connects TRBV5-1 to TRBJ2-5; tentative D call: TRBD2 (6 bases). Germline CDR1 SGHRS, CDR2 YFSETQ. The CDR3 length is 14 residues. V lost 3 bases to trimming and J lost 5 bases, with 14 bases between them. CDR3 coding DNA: TGCGCCAGCAGCTCTTGGACGGGGAGGGAGACCCAGTACTTC. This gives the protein CASSSWTGRETQYF. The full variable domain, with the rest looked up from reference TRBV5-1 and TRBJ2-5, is KAGVTQTPRYLIKTRGQQVTLSCSPISGHRSVSWYQQTPGQGLQFLFEYFSETQRNKGNFPGRFSGRQFSNSRSEMNVSTLELGDSALYLCASSSWTGRETQYFGPGTRLLVL.

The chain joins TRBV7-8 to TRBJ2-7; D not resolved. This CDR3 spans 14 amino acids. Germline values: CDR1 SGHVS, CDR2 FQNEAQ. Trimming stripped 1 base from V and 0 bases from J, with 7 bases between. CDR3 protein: CASSLGAFSYEQYF. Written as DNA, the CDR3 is TGTGCCAGCAGCTTAGGGGCCTTCTCCTACGAGCAGTACTTC. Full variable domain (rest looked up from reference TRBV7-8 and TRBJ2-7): GAGVSQSPRYKVAKRGQDVALRCDPISGHVSLFWYQQALGQGPEFLTYFQNEAQLDKSGLPSDRFFAERPEGSVSTLKIQRTQQEDSAVYLCASSLGAFSYEQYFGPGTRLTVT.

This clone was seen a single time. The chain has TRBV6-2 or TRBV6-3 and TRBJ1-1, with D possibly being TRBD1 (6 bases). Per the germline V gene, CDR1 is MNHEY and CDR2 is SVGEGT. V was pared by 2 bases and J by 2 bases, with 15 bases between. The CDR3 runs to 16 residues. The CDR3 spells CASSYSHRVPNTEAFF. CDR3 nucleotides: TGTGCCAGCAGTTACAGCCACAGGGTACCCAACACTGAAGCTTTCTTT.

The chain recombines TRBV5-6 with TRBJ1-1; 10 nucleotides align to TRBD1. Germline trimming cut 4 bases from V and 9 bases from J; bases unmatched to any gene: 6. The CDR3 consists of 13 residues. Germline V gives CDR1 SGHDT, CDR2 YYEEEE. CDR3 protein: CASSLPDRGKAFF. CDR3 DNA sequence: TGTGCCAGCAGCCTTCCGGACAGGGGGAAAGCTTTCTTT.

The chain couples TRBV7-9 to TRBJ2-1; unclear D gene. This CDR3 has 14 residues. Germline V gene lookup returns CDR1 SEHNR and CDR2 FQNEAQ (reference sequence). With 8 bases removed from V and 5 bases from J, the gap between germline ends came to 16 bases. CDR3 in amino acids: CASRETSNHNEQFF. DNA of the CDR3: TGTGCCAGCCGAGAAACTTCGAATCACAATGAGCAGTTCTTC. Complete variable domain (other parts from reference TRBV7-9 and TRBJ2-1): DTGVSQNPRHKITKRGQNVTFRCDPISEHNRLYWYRQTLGQGPEFLTYFQNEAQLEKSRLLSDRFSAERPKGSFSTLEIQRTEQGDSAMYLCASRETSNHNEQFFGPGTRLTVL.

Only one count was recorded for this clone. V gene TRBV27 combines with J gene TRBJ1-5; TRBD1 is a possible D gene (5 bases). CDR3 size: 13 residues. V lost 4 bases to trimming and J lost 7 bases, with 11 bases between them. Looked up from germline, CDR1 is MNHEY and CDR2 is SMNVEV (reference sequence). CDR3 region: CASSSQGRQPQHF. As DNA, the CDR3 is TGTGCCAGCAGTTCCCAGGGCAGACAGCCCCAGCATTTT.

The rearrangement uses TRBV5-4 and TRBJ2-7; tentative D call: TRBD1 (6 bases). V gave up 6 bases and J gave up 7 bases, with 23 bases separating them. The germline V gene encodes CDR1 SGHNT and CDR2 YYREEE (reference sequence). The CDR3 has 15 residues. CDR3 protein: CASTRMDSGIEEQYF. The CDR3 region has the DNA TGTGCCAGCACCCGAATGGACAGTGGAATCGAGGAGCAGTACTTC.

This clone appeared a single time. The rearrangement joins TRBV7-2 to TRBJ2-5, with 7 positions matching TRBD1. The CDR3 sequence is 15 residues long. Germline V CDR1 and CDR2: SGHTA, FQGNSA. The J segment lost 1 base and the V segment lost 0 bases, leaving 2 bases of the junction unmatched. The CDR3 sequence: CASSLAGTAQETQYF. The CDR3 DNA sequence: TGTGCCAGCAGCTTAGCAGGGACAGCCCAAGAGACCCAGTACTTC.

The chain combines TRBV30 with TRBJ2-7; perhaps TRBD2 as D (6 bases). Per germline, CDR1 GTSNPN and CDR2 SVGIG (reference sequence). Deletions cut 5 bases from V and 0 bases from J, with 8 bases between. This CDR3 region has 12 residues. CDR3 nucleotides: TGTGCCTGGGGAGGGAGCTCCTACGAGCAGTACTTC. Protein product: CAWGGSSYEQYF.

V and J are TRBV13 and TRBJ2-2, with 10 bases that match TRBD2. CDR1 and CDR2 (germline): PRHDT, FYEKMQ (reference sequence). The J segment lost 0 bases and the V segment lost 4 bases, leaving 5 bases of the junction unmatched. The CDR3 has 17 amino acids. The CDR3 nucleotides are TGTGCCAGCAGCTCCCTTAGCGGGGGGCCGAACACCGGGGAGCTGTTTTTT. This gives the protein CASSSLSGGPNTGELFF.

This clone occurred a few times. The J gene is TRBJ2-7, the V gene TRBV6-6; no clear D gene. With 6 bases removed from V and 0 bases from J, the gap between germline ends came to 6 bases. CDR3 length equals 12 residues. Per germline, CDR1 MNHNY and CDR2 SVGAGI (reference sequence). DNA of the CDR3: TGTGCCAGCAGCCCGTTCTCCTACGAGCAGTACTTC. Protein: CASSPFSYEQYF.

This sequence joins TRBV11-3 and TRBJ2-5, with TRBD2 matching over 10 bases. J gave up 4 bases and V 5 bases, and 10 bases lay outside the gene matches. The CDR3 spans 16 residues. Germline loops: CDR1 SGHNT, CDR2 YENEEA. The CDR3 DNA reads TGTGCCAGCAGCCACCAAAGCGGGGGGGCTTTAGAGACCCAGTACTTC. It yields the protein CASSHQSGGALETQYF.

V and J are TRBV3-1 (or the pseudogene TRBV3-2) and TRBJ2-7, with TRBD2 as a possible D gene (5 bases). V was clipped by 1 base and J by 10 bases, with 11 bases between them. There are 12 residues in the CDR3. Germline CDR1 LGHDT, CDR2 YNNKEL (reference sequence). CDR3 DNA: TGTGCCAGCAGCCAAGCGCAAACGGGACAGTACTTC. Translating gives CASSQAQTGQYF.

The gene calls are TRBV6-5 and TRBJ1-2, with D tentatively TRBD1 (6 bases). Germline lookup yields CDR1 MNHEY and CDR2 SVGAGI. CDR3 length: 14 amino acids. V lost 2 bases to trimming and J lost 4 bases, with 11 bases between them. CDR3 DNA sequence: TGTGCCAGCAGTTACGCAGGGGCTCTCTATGGCTACACCTTC. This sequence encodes CASSYAGALYGYTF.

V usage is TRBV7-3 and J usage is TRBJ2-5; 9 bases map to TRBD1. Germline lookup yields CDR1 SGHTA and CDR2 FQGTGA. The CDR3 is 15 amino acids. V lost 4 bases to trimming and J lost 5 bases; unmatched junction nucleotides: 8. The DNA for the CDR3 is TGTGCCAGCAGCTCGTACCCCGGACAGGGGGAGACCCAGTACTTC. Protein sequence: CASSSYPGQGETQYF.

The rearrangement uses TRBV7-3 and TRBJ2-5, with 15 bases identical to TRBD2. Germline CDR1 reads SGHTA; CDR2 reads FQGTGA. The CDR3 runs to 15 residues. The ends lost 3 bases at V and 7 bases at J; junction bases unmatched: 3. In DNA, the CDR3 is TGTGCCAGCAGCTTTGGGACTAGCGGGGGGCGGACCCAGTACTTC. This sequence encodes CASSFGTSGGRTQYF.